This TCR beta chain was sequenced during a study of breast tumors, draining lymph nodes, adjacent tissues (dated by TCRdb to about 2016). Study-level background: The study compared TCR beta repertoires across tumor, adjacent nontumor tissue and axillary lymph nodes from breast cancer patients. In human breast cancer, the study set out to assess how tumor, surrounding tissue and draining lymph node repertoires relate to one another and whether T cells might be exchanged between them.

Study-wide findings and limitations: The data were judged consistent with most tumor T cells deriving from the lymph node and then expanding within tumor tissue. Tumor and nontumor tissue repertoires were significantly more similar in luminal-like than in basal-like breast cancer. The conclusion that tumor T cells originate in lymph nodes was presented as consistent with a hypothesis rather than as directly demonstrated. Tumor T-cell repertoires showed less diversity than lymph node repertoires and more diversity than nontumor tissue repertoires, and tumor T-cell repertoires showed preferential V and J gene usage.

The sequencer was an Illumina HiSeq 2000. Multiplex PCR amplification was used to build the TCR beta chain libraries. High-throughput sequencing was used to analyze the amplified TCR beta chain products. The public reads were reanalyzed by TCRdb: fastp trimming at Q25, MiXCR alignment, in-frame beta chains only. All rows with the same CDR3 protein become a single entry with the most common DNA and genes. Present in this sample are 50,000 to 85,000 distinct CDR3 sequences, about 40% of which were seen just once. The ten largest clones take up over 7.5% of the sample. V is reduced by 0 bases and J by 11 bases, leaving a spacing of 17 bases between them. For CDR1 and CDR2, the germline V gene lists SGHRS and YFSETQ. The CDR3 sequence holds 14 residues, the cysteine and phenylalanine included. Only the CDR3 DNA is retained, 42 bases long and in frame from the first base. This clonotype was detected ten times or more. The target of this receptor is not known. The sample holds no much larger clone one base away, and base qualities are not on file.

Input material: breast tumor tissue. The clonotype originates from a female donor with breast cancer. Some clones in this sample may be carry-over from other donors' samples. The chain is assembled from TRBV5-1 and TRBJ1-2; TRBD1 could be the D gene, as 5 bases match. The base sequence is TGCGCCAGCAGCTTGGCCCCGGGGGACCCGCAGTACACCTTC. Translated, this is CASSLAPGDPQYTF.